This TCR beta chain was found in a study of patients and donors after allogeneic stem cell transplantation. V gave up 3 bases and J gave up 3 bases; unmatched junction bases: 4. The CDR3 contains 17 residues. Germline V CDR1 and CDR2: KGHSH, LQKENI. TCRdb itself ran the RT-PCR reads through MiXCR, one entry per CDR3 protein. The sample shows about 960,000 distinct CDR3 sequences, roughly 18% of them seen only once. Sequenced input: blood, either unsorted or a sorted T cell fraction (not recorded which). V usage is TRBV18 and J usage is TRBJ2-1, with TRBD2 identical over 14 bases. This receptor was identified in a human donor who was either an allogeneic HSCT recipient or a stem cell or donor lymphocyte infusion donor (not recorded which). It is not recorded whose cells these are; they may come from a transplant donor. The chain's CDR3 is CASSPGTSGSIYNEQFF. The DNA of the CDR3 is TGTGCCAGCTCACCCGGGACTAGCGGGAGTATCTACAATGAGCAGTTCTTC.